The rows below give T cell receptor beta chains drawn from one sample of a study of control samples from healthy donors and cancer patients. Profiling relied on immunoSEQ multiplex PCR, and the TCRdb table lists in-frame clones only, not all of them. The top ten clones hold around 4.7% of a sample with around 150,000 clones, 89% of them seen once. Sequencing was performed on blood. These receptors all come from a man under 40 in good health. Both conserved end residues are part of each CDR3. D genes are given only for firm matches. Expanded clones are given a class, and other clones once, few, many or no size at all.

D gene	V gene	J gene	clone size	CDR3 DNA	CDR3 protein
TRBD1	TRBV18	TRBJ2-7	-	TGTGCCAGCTCAAGAACCGGGACAGACCCCCCCTACGAGCAGTACTTC	CASSRTGTDPPYEQYF
-	TRBV2	TRBJ2-2	-	TGTGCCAGCGCAGAGATCGAAACCGGGGAGCTGTTTTTT	CASAEIETGELFF
TRBD1	TRBV15	TRBJ1-2	-	TGTGCCACCAGCAGTTCAGGGGGGCAGGGCTACACCTTC	CATSSSGGQGYTF
-	TRBV30	TRBJ1-2	-	TGTGCCTGGAGTGCTGGGGGTCGCCTGGGGGGCTACACCTTC	CAWSAGGRLGGYTF
-	TRBV27	TRBJ1-1	-	TGTGCCAGCAGGGGTCGGGGGGTGAGGACTGAAGCTTTCTTT	CASRGRGVRTEAFF
TRBD1	TRBV5-1	TRBJ1-1	-	TGCGCCAGCAGCTTGGTAGGACAGGGGTATGGAGCTTTCTTT	CASSLVGQGYGAFF
TRBD1	TRBV15	TRBJ1-2	-	TGTGCCACCAGCTCTCCGGACAGGGGGCGCACCGGCTACACCTTC	CATSSPDRGRTGYTF
TRBD2	TRBV7-3	TRBJ2-3	-	TGTGCCAGCAGCCCCGCGCTCCCTCTAGCGGGGGGTACAGATACGCAGTATTTT	CASSPALPLAGGTDTQYF
-	TRBV11-2	TRBJ2-6	-	TGTGCCAGTGGTTTATCTGGGGCCAACGTCCTGACTTTC	CASGLSGANVLTF
-	TRBV15	TRBJ2-4	many	TGTGCCACCAGCAGAGATAATGGGGTAGCCAAAAACATTCAGTACTTC	CATSRDNGVAKNIQYF
TRBD1	TRBV3-1/TRBV3-2	TRBJ1-3	-	TGTGCCAGCAGCCGGGTTAGGATTTCAGGGGGTGACTCTGGAAACACCATATATTTT	CASSRVRISGGDSGNTIYF
-	TRBV5-6	TRBJ2-5	-	TGTGCCAGCAGCCTAGAGGGGTCCGACGCACCCCAGTACTTC	CASSLEGSDAPQYF
-	TRBV9	TRBJ2-2	-	TGTGCCAGCAGGGGGGATCTTTCAACCGGGGAGCTGTTTTTT	CASRGDLSTGELFF
-	TRBV27	TRBJ1-2	-	TGTGCCAGCAGGAACGGTGGGGGGGCTAACTATGGCTACACCTTC	CASRNGGGANYGYTF
TRBD1	TRBV7-3	TRBJ1-1	-	TGTGCCAGCAGCAGACAGGGGAACACTGAAGCTTTCTTT	CASSRQGNTEAFF
TRBD2	TRBV11-2	TRBJ2-7	-	TGTGCCAGCAGCACTGCCGGCGGGGGGCCCGAGCAGTACTTC	CASSTAGGGPEQYF
-	TRBV25-1	TRBJ2-2	-	TGTGCCAGCAGTGGACCCGTGGGCACCGGGGAGCTGTTTTTT	CASSGPVGTGELFF
-	TRBV13	TRBJ1-1	-	TGTGCCAGCAGCTTAGAAGGTCCTTCCTTGAACACTGAAGCTTTCTTT	CASSLEGPSLNTEAFF
-	TRBV3-1/TRBV3-2	TRBJ1-3	-	TGTGCCAGCAGCCCCAGAGGGGGTAGCTCTGGAAACACCATATATTTT	CASSPRGGSSGNTIYF
-	TRBV18	TRBJ2-3	-	TGTGCCAGCTCACCAGGAGGCGGGGCGGCAGATACGCAGTATTTT	CASSPGGGAADTQYF
TRBD1	TRBV24-1	TRBJ2-2	-	TGTGCCACCCGAGGGACAGGGTTAGGCGGGGAGCTGTTTTTT	CATRGTGLGGELFF
-	TRBV7-6	TRBJ2-2	-	TGTGCCAGCAGCTGGGTGAAGGGCCAAGCGACCGGGGAGCTGTTTTTT	CASSWVKGQATGELFF
TRBD1	TRBV11-3	TRBJ2-2	-	TGTGCCAGCAGCTTAGACGGAGGACAGGGAGGCGCCGGGGAGCTGTTTTTT	CASSLDGGQGGAGELFF
TRBD2	TRBV2	TRBJ2-1	once	TGTGCCAGCGGGCGGGAGTTCAATGAGCAGTTCTTC	CASGREFNEQFF
TRBD1	TRBV2	TRBJ1-4	-	TGTGCCAGCAGAGGGACAGCAACTAATGAAAAACTGTTTTTT	CASRGTATNEKLFF
-	TRBV28	TRBJ1-3	-	TGTGCCAGCATGGGTGTTGGAAACACCATATATTTT	CASMGVGNTIYF
-	TRBV5-1	TRBJ2-1	-	TGCGCCAGCAGCTTGGATAACTACAATGAGCAGTTCTTC	CASSLDNYNEQFF
-	TRBV11-3	TRBJ2-2	-	TGTGCCAGCAGCCCCTTTCTCGGCGAAACCGGGGAGCTGTTTTTT	CASSPFLGETGELFF
TRBD1	TRBV5-5	TRBJ2-5	few	TGTGCCAGCACTAAAGGGCCAGGGGGCGAAGAGACCCAGTACTTC	CASTKGPGGEETQYF
-	TRBV7-2	TRBJ2-7	-	TGTGCCAGCAGCAAAAAGGGACGGCCCTACGAGCAGTACTTC	CASSKKGRPYEQYF
-	TRBV7-2	TRBJ1-1	-	TGTGCCAGCAGCCTTAGCTACACTGAAGCTTTCTTT	CASSLSYTEAFF
-	TRBV7-2	TRBJ2-1	few	TGTGCCAGCAGCTTAGGGCCATGGGTCGATGAGCAGTTCTTC	CASSLGPWVDEQFF
-	TRBV14	TRBJ2-7	-	TGTGCCAGCAGCCAAGCCGGGGCAGCCCCCTACGAGCAGTACTTC	CASSQAGAAPYEQYF
-	TRBV7-9	TRBJ2-3	-	TGTGCCAGCAGCTTAAGAGGTCAGGCGGCGACAGATACGCAGTATTTT	CASSLRGQAATDTQYF